These 10 T cell receptor beta chains share one sample of origin, sequenced in a study of T cells in Graves' hyperthyroidism and ophthalmopathy. Amplified TCR beta CDR3 regions came from RNA transcripts. First-round RT-PCR with HTBI primers amplified the TCR CDR3 region. TCRdb reprocessed the multiplex PCR reads via MiXCR and lists one record per CDR3 protein. The sample lists about 360,000 distinct CDR3 sequences, 13% seen once, with around 9.2% in the top ten. The material sequenced was blood. These receptor sequences come from a woman in her late teens or twenties with Graves' hyperthyroidism.

This clonotype showed up many times. This chain connects TRBV20-1 to TRBJ1-5; no reliable D call. Per the germline V gene, CDR1 is DFQATT and CDR2 is SNEGSKA (reference sequence). Trimming shortened V by 5 bases and J by 9 bases, and 26 bases separated the two germline ends. CDR3 length: 16 residues. Here the CDR3 DNA reads TGCAGTGCTCCTGCTCTGGGCAATAACCAACTACGGCCCCAGCATTTT. Residues: CSAPALGNNQLRPQHF.

The sample holds many counts of this clonotype. The chain couples TRBV28 to TRBJ2-7, with D maybe TRBD2 (8 bases). The CDR3 runs to 14 residues. Per the germline V gene, CDR1 is MDHEN and CDR2 is SYDVKM. V was clipped by 7 bases and J by 3 bases, with 16 bases between them. CDR3 sequence: CASKPGGDSYEQYF. The DNA for the CDR3 is TGTGCCAGCAAACCCGGGGGGGACAGCTACGAGCAGTACTTC.

V gene TRBV4-1 combines with J gene TRBJ1-2; 10 bases agree with TRBD1. V was clipped by 4 bases and J by 4 bases; unmatched bases: 9. Per germline, CDR1 MGHRA and CDR2 YSYEKL. The CDR3 is 16 amino acids. The CDR3 region has the DNA TGCGCCAGCAGCCCACCGGGACAGGGGTTGGTCTATGGCTACACCTTC. This gives the protein CASSPPGQGLVYGYTF.

Only a few counts were recorded for this clonotype. The chain links TRBV20-1 to TRBJ1-1; weak D call: TRBD1 (5 bases). Germline lookup yields CDR1 DFQATT and CDR2 SNEGSKA (reference sequence). This CDR3 has 15 amino acids. Between the trimmed V and J ends, which lost 4 bases and 5 bases, there was a span of 20 bases. CDR3 amino acids: CSAIQVPGWDTEAFF. DNA of the CDR3: TGCAGTGCTATACAGGTACCGGGGTGGGATACTGAAGCTTTCTTT.

The V call is TRBV10-3, the J call TRBJ1-4, with D tentatively TRBD1 (5 bases). In germline, CDR1 is ENHRY, CDR2 SYGVKD. The CDR3 runs to 15 residues. Trimming cost V 2 bases and J 11 bases, with 18 bases left between them. CDR3 bases: TGTGCCATCAGTGAGGTCAGGACCTTTGGGGGGAAACTGTTTTTT. The encoded protein is CAISEVRTFGGKLFF.

The V gene is TRBV5-1, the J gene TRBJ2-2; TRBD2 is a possible D gene (6 bases). V was cut by 3 bases and J by 7 bases, with 13 bases left in between. Germline V gene sequence: CDR1 SGHRS, CDR2 YFSETQ. CDR3 length equals 14 residues. This CDR3 reads CASSSRPGGGELFF. CDR3 sequence (DNA): TGCGCCAGCAGCTCCCGTCCCGGGGGCGGGGAGCTGTTTTTT.

This clonotype showed up many times. The chain combines TRBV24-1 with TRBJ2-4; D is possibly TRBD1 (5 bases). From germline, CDR1 is KGHDR and CDR2 SFDVKD. CDR3 length equals 14 residues. The V end lost 2 bases, the J end lost 3 bases, and 7 bases lay between the germline ends. CDR3: CATSDSRGKNIQYF. The CDR3 coding sequence is TGTGCCACCAGTGATTCTAGGGGCAAAAACATTCAGTACTTC.

This clonotype occurred a few times. The chain couples TRBV5-1 to TRBJ2-5; D may be TRBD1 (5 bases). CDR1 and CDR2 (germline): SGHRS, YFSETQ. The CDR3 length is 16 residues. V was shortened by 3 bases and J by 1 base, with 16 bases between the two germline ends. CDR3 loop: CASSYDPQETQETQYF. The CDR3 DNA is TGCGCCAGCAGCTACGACCCACAGGAGACCCAAGAGACCCAGTACTTC.

The chain carries TRBV13 and TRBJ2-3, with 7 bases lining up with TRBD1. CDR1 and CDR2 (germline): PRHDT, FYEKMQ (reference sequence). The CDR3 has 15 residues. V gave up 5 bases and J gave up 2 bases; unmatched junction bases: 7. Written as DNA, the CDR3 is TGTGCCAGCAGCCCCCGGGACAGCTACACAGATACGCAGTATTTT. This gives the protein CASSPRDSYTDTQYF.

The chain uses TRBV7-2 and TRBJ1-2, with 9 bases fitting TRBD1. V lost 7 bases and J lost 2; bases outside the gene matches: 8. Germline-derived CDR1 and CDR2 are SGHTA and FQGNSA. The CDR3 has 15 residues. The CDR3 bases are TGTGCCAGCACCCCGACAGGGGGTTTCAACTATGGCTACACCTTC. This encodes CASTPTGGFNYGYTF.